The T cell receptor (beta chain) described here comes from a study of radiotherapy plus CTLA-4 blockade in lung cancer. Alongside CTLA-4 blockade with ipilimumab, patients with chemo-refractory metastatic non-small-cell lung cancer received focal radiation. Turning to this clone: Antigen unknown.

The study, taken as a whole, reports: Per reports, early blood T cell clone dynamics, plus interferon-beta, forecast response most strongly. There was expansion of tumor-derived TCR clones in blood after radiotherapy plus ipilimumab.

Clones were sequenced by immunoSEQ multiplex PCR, and TCRdb holds only the in-frame ones, with some missing. Of 81,000 or so clones detected, 78% appear once; the ten largest clones hold over 20%. With V trimmed by 0 bases and J by 7 bases, 13 bases remained unmatched. Germline assignment: CDR1 WNHNN and CDR2 SYGVQD (reference sequence). The CDR3 extends over 18 amino acids. Sequenced here: peripheral blood, sampled from a patient treated with radiotherapy plus ipilimumab. J is TRBJ1-3 and V is TRBV10-1; 9 nucleotides agree with TRBD1. This TCR was sampled from a human donor with non-small cell lung cancer whose response to radiotherapy plus ipilimumab could not be evaluated. Some clones in this sample may be carry-over from other donors' samples. The CDR3 here is CASSESASGQGHNNTIYF. The CDR3 region has the DNA TGCGCCAGCAGTGAGTCCGCCTCGGGACAGGGACACAACAACACCATATATTTT.